This T cell receptor (beta chain) is drawn from a study of blood T cell repertoires in COVID-19. V lost 0 bases and J 7 bases, leaving 18 bases between the germline ends. This CDR3 has 16 residues. Per germline, CDR1 MDHEN and CDR2 SYDVKM. Using immunoSEQ multiplex PCR, the repertoire was profiled, and TCRdb retains in-frame clones only, with some absent. Counted here are approximately 75,000 clones, 75% to 90% occurring once; the ten biggest clones make up under 6.5%. The TCR originated in an elderly man with COVID-19, enrolled during active disease. The sample taken for sequencing was peripheral blood. This chain links TRBV28 with TRBJ2-5, with a possible D match to TRBD1 (6 bases). CDR3 protein: CASSLWGASGILTQYF. The CDR3 bases are TGTGCCAGCAGTTTATGGGGGGCCAGTGGTATCCTGACCCAGTACTTC.